This T cell receptor beta chain was found in a study of T cells in Graves' hyperthyroidism and ophthalmopathy. The CDR3 spans 15 residues. J gave up 7 bases and V 3 bases, and 10 bases lay outside the gene matches. Regions amplified from RNA transcripts were the TCR beta CDR3 regions. First-round RT-PCR targeting the TCR CDR3 was performed with the HTBI primer set. TCRdb used MiXCR to reprocess the multiplex PCR reads, holding one entry per CDR3 protein. The sample contains about half a million distinct CDR3 sequences, under 25% of which appear only once. Together with thyroid ultrasound, orbital computed tomography, serum thyroxine and TRAb, clinical symptoms were used for diagnoses.

The specimen sequenced was blood. The chain uses TRBV12-3 or TRBV12-4 and TRBJ1-2, with 8 bases identical to TRBD1. The source of this sequence is a man between 18 and 29 years old with Graves' hyperthyroidism. As DNA, the CDR3 is TGTGCCAGCAGTTTGACCTCGACAGGGGATCGTGGCTACACCTTC. Translation gives CASSLTSTGDRGYTF.